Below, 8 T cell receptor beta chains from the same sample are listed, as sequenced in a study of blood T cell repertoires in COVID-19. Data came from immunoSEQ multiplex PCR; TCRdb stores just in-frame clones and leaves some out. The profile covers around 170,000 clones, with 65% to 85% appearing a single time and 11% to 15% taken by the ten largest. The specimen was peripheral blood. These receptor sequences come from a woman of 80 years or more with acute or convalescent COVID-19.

Written as DNA, the CDR3 is TGCGCCAGCATGCGGTGGGTAATGACAGGGGACCATCGATCTGGGGCCAACGTCCTGACTTTC. It specifies CASMRWVMTGDHRSGANVLTF. The chain recombines TRBV5-1 with TRBJ2-6, with TRBD1 matching 8 bases. J was trimmed by 1 base and V by 6 bases; bases with no gene match: 21. The CDR3 runs to 21 residues. Germline assignment: CDR1 SGHRS and CDR2 YFSETQ.

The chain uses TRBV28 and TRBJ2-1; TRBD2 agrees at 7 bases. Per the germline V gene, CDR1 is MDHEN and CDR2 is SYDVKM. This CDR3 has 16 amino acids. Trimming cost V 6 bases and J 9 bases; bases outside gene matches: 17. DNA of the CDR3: TGTGCCAGCAGCTCACCCCGACTAGCTTCCTCTCTTGAGCAGTTCTTC. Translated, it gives CASSSPRLASSLEQFF.

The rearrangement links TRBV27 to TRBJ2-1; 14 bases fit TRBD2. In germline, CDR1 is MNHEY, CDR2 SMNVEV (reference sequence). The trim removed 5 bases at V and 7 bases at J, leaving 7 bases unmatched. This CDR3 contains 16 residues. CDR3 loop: CASSPRGLAGVNEQFF. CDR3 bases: TGTGCCAGCAGTCCCCGGGGACTAGCGGGAGTGAATGAGCAGTTCTTC.

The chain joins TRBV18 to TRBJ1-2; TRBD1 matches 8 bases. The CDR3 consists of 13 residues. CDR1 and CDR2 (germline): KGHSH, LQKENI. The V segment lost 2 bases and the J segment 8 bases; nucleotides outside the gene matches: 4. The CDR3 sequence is CASSPLQGGGYTF. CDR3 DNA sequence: TGTGCCAGCTCACCATTACAGGGGGGAGGCTACACCTTC.

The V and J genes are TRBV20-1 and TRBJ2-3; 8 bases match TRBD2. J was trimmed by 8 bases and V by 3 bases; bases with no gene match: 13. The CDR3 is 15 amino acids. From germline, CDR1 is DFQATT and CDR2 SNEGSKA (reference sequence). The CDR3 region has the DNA TGCAGTGCTAGTAACGGGAGGGACTTTCTTGGTACGCAGTATTTT. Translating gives CSASNGRDFLGTQYF.

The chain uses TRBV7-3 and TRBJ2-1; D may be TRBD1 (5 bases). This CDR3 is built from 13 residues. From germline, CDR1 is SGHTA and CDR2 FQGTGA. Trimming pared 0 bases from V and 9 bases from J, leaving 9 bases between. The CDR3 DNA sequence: TGTGCCAGCAGCTTAACAGTTACAGGTGAGCAGTTCTTC. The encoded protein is CASSLTVTGEQFF.

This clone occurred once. The CDR3 coding sequence is TGTGCCAGCAGTTCAGACAGGGGCATCGACGAGCAGTACTTC. This translates into CASSSDRGIDEQYF. The V and J genes are TRBV6-2 or TRBV6-3 and TRBJ2-7; 8 bases agree with TRBD1. There are 14 residues in the CDR3. Germline assignment: CDR1 MNHEY and CDR2 SVGEGT. Trimming at V came to 4 bases and at J to 5 bases, leaving 7 bases not matched to a gene.

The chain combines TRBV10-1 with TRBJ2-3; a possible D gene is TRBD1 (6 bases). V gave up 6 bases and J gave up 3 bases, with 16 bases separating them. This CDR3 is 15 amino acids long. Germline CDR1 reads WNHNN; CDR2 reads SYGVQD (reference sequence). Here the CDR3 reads CASSTSGAGTDTQYF. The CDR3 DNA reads TGCGCCAGCAGCACTTCAGGGGCTGGGACAGATACGCAGTATTTT.